The 16 T cell receptor beta chains in this list originate from one sample, sequenced in a study of control samples from healthy donors and cancer patients. The assay was immunoSEQ multiplex PCR, and TCRdb's table has in-frame clones only and misses some. The data hold 170,000 or so clones, with roughly 93% observed a single time. Input material: blood. Receptor source: a man between 18 and 35 years old in good health.

The rearrangement uses TRBV2 and TRBJ2-7, with D possibly being TRBD1 or TRBD2 (6 bases each). This CDR3 contains 14 residues. Trimming stripped 7 bases from V and 3 bases from J, with 16 bases between. Germline loops: CDR1 SNHLY, CDR2 FYNNEI. CDR3 coding DNA: TGTGCCAGCAAAACGGGGGCAGGTATCTACGAGCAGTACTTC. Protein sequence: CASKTGAGIYEQYF.

The J gene is TRBJ1-2, the V gene TRBV5-1; possible D gene TRBD1, 5 bases. Germline CDR1 SGHRS, CDR2 YFSETQ. Trimming shortened V by 0 bases and J by 5 bases, and 5 bases separated the two germline ends. This CDR3 is built from 12 residues. The CDR3 is CASSLGQYGYTF. In nucleotides, the CDR3 is TGCGCCAGCAGCTTGGGACAGTATGGCTACACCTTC.

J is TRBJ2-7 and V is TRBV3-1 (or the pseudogene TRBV3-2); D is uncertain. There are 14 residues in the CDR3. Germline-derived CDR1 and CDR2 are LGHDT and YNNKEL (reference sequence). V gave up 1 base and J gave up 0 bases, with 7 bases separating them. The CDR3 region has the DNA TGTGCCAGCAGCCAAGTATCAGCCTCCTACGAGCAGTACTTC. Its protein product is CASSQVSASYEQYF.

V is TRBV12-5 and J is TRBJ2-2; D is ambiguous. Germline CDR1 is LGHNT and CDR2 is FRNRAP. The V gene lost 1 base and the J gene lost 6 bases, with 6 bases spanning the gap. The CDR3 extends over 13 amino acids. CDR3 nucleotides: TGTGCTAGTGGTTTGGGCGGCTCCGGGGAGCTGTTTTTT. Translated, it gives CASGLGGSGELFF.

The J gene is TRBJ2-2, the V gene TRBV6-1; the D gene is possibly TRBD2 (7 bases). Germline V gene data show CDR1 as MNHNS and CDR2 as SASEGT. V was shortened by 0 bases and J by 0 bases, with 14 bases between the two germline ends. The CDR3 extends over 18 amino acids. The CDR3 DNA reads as TGTGCCAGCAGTGAAGCACTGATAGGGGGGGCGAACACCGGGGAGCTGTTTTTT. It specifies CASSEALIGGANTGELFF.

The chain combines TRBV19 with TRBJ2-7, with D possibly matching TRBD1 (5 bases). Per germline, CDR1 LNHDA and CDR2 SQIVND (reference sequence). Trimming removed 8 bases from V and 2 bases from J, with 10 bases in between. The CDR3 has 12 amino acids. DNA for the CDR3: TGTGCCAGTGGACACCTCCCCTACGAGCAGTACTTC. Protein product: CASGHLPYEQYF. Using reference TRBV19 and TRBJ2-7 for the parts outside the CDR3, the full variable domain is DGGITQSPKYLFRKEGQNVTLSCEQNLNHDAMYWYRQDPGQGLRLIYYSQIVNDFQKGDIAEGYSVSREKKESFPLTVTSAQKNPTAFYLCASGHLPYEQYFGPGTRLTVT.

The gene calls are TRBV30 and TRBJ1-1; the D is unclear. Trimming removed 0 bases at V and 5 bases at J, with 10 bases between. The CDR3 covers 13 residues. Germline loops: CDR1 GTSNPN, CDR2 SVGIG (reference sequence). The CDR3 sequence is CAWSVDVRTEAFF. The CDR3 DNA reads TGTGCCTGGAGTGTCGACGTGAGGACTGAAGCTTTCTTT.

The chain combines TRBV18 with TRBJ1-3; D gene unclear. The CDR3 totals 16 residues. Germline CDR1 is KGHSH and CDR2 is LQKENI. V lost 3 bases and J lost 0, with 12 bases in between. CDR3 protein: CASSPSMADSGNTIYF. DNA of the CDR3: TGTGCCAGCTCACCTAGTATGGCAGACTCTGGAAACACCATATATTTT.

This chain connects TRBV30 to TRBJ2-3; D not resolved. With 4 bases removed from V and 4 bases from J, the gap between germline ends came to 24 bases. Germline V gives CDR1 GTSNPN, CDR2 SVGIG (reference sequence). The length of the CDR3 is 17 residues. CDR3 nucleotides: TGTGCCTGGACTAGAGAGCGTACCCCTAAGACCTCAGATACGCAGTATTTT. Translated, it gives CAWTRERTPKTSDTQYF.

V usage is TRBV5-1 and J usage is TRBJ2-1, with D possibly being TRBD1 (5 bases). The CDR3 runs to 20 residues. From germline, CDR1 is SGHRS and CDR2 YFSETQ. V was shortened by 0 bases and J by 0 bases, with 22 bases between the two germline ends. CDR3 in DNA: TGCGCCAGCAGCTTGGCCCGAGGCAGGGCCCCCCTGAGCTCCTACAATGAGCAGTTCTTC. Its protein is CASSLARGRAPLSSYNEQFF. Together with reference TRBV5-1 and TRBJ2-1, the CDR3 gives the full variable domain: KAGVTQTPRYLIKTRGQQVTLSCSPISGHRSVSWYQQTPGQGLQFLFEYFSETQRNKGNFPGRFSGRQFSNSRSEMNVSTLELGDSALYLCASSLARGRAPLSSYNEQFFGPGTRLTVL.

The chain uses TRBV7-6 and TRBJ2-7; weak D call: TRBD2 (5 bases). Trimming removed 2 bases at V and 2 bases at J, with 13 bases between. CDR3 length equals 15 residues. Germline assignment: CDR1 SGHVS and CDR2 FNYEAQ. The chain's CDR3 is CASSLFSGDPYEQYF. The CDR3 bases are TGTGCCAGCAGCTTATTCTCCGGGGATCCCTACGAGCAGTACTTC.

The chain employs TRBV7-9 and TRBJ1-4; 9 bases map to TRBD1. CDR1 is SEHNR, CDR2 FQNEAQ, per germline (reference sequence). CDR3 length: 16 residues. V trimming: 4 bases; J trimming: 2 bases; junction bases outside the gene matches: 5. The CDR3 sequence: CASSSGQGNTNEKLFF. CDR3 coding DNA: TGTGCCAGCAGCTCGGGACAGGGAAACACTAATGAAAAACTGTTTTTT.

This chain joins TRBV4-1 and TRBJ2-7, with a tentative D call TRBD1 (5 bases). There are 14 residues in the CDR3. V was trimmed by 10 bases and J by 2 bases, leaving 18 bases between them. Germline V gene sequence: CDR1 MGHRA, CDR2 YSYEKL. DNA of the CDR3: TGCGCCACGGGTAGGGGCACCCCGACCTACGAGCAGTACTTC. This codes for CATGRGTPTYEQYF.

The V call is TRBV4-2, the J call TRBJ1-6; TRBD1 matches 8 bases. The CDR3 spans 16 residues. Germline CDR1 reads LGHNA; CDR2 reads YNFKEQ. V was clipped by 0 bases and J by 8 bases; unmatched bases: 6. CDR3 protein: CASSQDPGQGDSPLHF. The CDR3 DNA sequence: TGTGCCAGCAGCCAAGATCCCGGACAGGGAGATTCACCCCTCCACTTT.

The J gene is TRBJ2-7, the V gene TRBV19; TRBD2 matches 7 bases. V gave up 2 bases and J gave up 3 bases; unmatched junction bases: 7. CDR3 length: 15 amino acids. The germline gives CDR1 LNHDA, CDR2 SQIVND (reference sequence). The CDR3 is CASSIKAGPFYEQYF. The CDR3, as DNA: TGTGCCAGTAGTATAAAAGCGGGGCCTTTCTACGAGCAGTACTTC. The complete variable domain, with remaining parts taken from reference TRBV19 and TRBJ2-7, reads DGGITQSPKYLFRKEGQNVTLSCEQNLNHDAMYWYRQDPGQGLRLIYYSQIVNDFQKGDIAEGYSVSREKKESFPLTVTSAQKNPTAFYLCASSIKAGPFYEQYFGPGTRLTVT.

The V call is TRBV6-5, the J call TRBJ1-1, with 7 bases fitting TRBD1. CDR1 MNHEY and CDR2 SVGAGI come from the germline V gene. V gave up 9 bases and J gave up 4 bases; unmatched junction bases: 5. The CDR3 has 12 residues. This chain's CDR3 is CASQRTGTEAFF. CDR3 DNA: TGTGCCAGTCAGCGGACAGGCACTGAAGCTTTCTTT.